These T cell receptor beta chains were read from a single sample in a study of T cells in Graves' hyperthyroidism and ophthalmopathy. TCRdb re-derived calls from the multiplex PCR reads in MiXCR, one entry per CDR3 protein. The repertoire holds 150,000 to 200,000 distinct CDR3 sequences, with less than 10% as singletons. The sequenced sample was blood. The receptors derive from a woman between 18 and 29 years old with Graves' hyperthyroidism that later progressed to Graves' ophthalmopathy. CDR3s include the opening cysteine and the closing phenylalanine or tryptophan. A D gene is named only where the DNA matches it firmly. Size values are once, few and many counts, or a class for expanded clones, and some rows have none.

CASSQIVGFGNWTQYF	TGCGCCAGCAGCCAAATTGTAGGGTTTGGTAATTGGACCCAGTACTTC	NA	few	TRBJ2-5	TRBV4-1
CASSGNEKLFF	TGTGCCAGCAGCGGAAATGAAAAACTGTTTTTT	NA	many	TRBJ1-4	TRBV2
CSALSGTPGTDTQYF	TGCAGTGCTCTTAGCGGAACCCCGGGGACAGATACGCAGTATTTT	NA	many	TRBJ2-3	TRBV20-1
CASYKIGTGRDNEQFF	TGTGCCAGCTACAAGATTGGGACAGGACGAGACAATGAGCAGTTCTTC	TRBD1	many	TRBJ2-1	TRBV27
CASSYGLSYEQYF	TGTGCCAGTAGCTATGGACTATCCTACGAGCAGTACTTC	NA	NA	TRBJ2-7	TRBV19
CASSPGQGSHQPQHF	TGTGCCAGCTCACCGGGACAGGGGTCGCATCAGCCCCAGCATTTT	TRBD1	many	TRBJ1-5	TRBV18
CASSGQGLSYEQYF	TGTGCCAGTAGTGGACAGGGATTATCCTACGAGCAGTACTTC	TRBD1	few	TRBJ2-7	TRBV19
CATSRARGGALNEKLFF	TGTGCCACCAGCAGAGCCAGGGGGGGGGCCCTTAATGAAAAACTGTTTTTT	TRBD1	few	TRBJ1-4	TRBV15
CASTPPQGRGTDTQYF	TGTGCCAGCACCCCCCCCCAGGGAAGGGGGACAGATACGCAGTATTTT	NA	many	TRBJ2-3	TRBV6-1
CASSSGLADAGTQYF	TGTGCCAGCAGTTCCGGACTAGCGGACGCAGGTACGCAGTATTTT	TRBD2	many	TRBJ2-3	TRBV11-2
CASSTSGDPYNEQFF	TGTGCCAGTAGTACTAGCGGGGATCCCTACAATGAGCAGTTCTTC	TRBD2	many	TRBJ2-1	TRBV19
CATSLGGIGKDEQFF	TGTGCCACCAGCCTAGGGGGGATTGGAAAGGATGAGCAGTTCTTC	NA	many	TRBJ2-1	TRBV15
CASSHFNEQFF	TGTGCCAGCAGCCATTTCAATGAGCAGTTCTTC	NA	many	TRBJ2-1	TRBV3-1
CASSPGRNYGYTF	TGTGCCAGCAGCCCGGGACGGAACTATGGCTACACCTTC	NA	many	TRBJ1-2	TRBV7-2
CASSLARRNYEQYF	TGTGCCAGCAGCTTGGCCAGGCGAAACTACGAGCAGTACTTC	NA	NA	TRBJ2-7	TRBV5-6
CSARDPGQGLSSWETQYF	TGCAGTGCTAGAGATCCGGGACAGGGTTTATCGTCGTGGGAGACCCAGTACTTC	TRBD1	few	TRBJ2-5	TRBV20-1
CAWSPGGSVSQHF	TGTGCCTGGAGTCCAGGGGGGTCCGTGTCCCAGCATTTT	TRBD1	many	TRBJ1-5	TRBV30
CSARDSKGRPFF	TGCAGTGCTAGAGATTCTAAGGGGAGGCCGTTTTTT	NA	few	TRBJ2-2	TRBV20-1
CASSDRLPSSYEQYF	TGTGCCAGCAGTGACCGGCTTCCCAGCTCCTACGAGCAGTACTTC	NA	many	TRBJ2-7	TRBV2
CASRNSGTFLSGANVLTF	TGCGCCAGCAGGAATTCCGGGACCTTCCTCTCTGGGGCCAACGTCCTGACTTTC	NA	few	TRBJ2-6	TRBV5-1
CASSIRGRAYEQYF	TGTGCCAGTAGTATCAGGGGCAGGGCCTACGAGCAGTACTTC	NA	NA	TRBJ2-7	TRBV19
CASSAAVGVYGYTF	TGTGCCAGCAGCGCCGCGGTGGGTGTCTATGGCTACACCTTC	NA	many	TRBJ1-2	TRBV6-2/TRBV6-3
CASSLQGARETQYF	TGTGCCAGCAGCCTACAGGGGGCAAGGGAGACCCAGTACTTC	TRBD1	many	TRBJ2-5	TRBV12-3/TRBV12-4
CASSQDPAGNDGYTF	TGCGCCAGCAGCCAAGATCCGGCAGGGAACGATGGCTACACCTTC	NA	NA	TRBJ1-2	TRBV4-1
CASTTKGRGNSPLHF	TGTGCCAGCACCACAAAGGGACGGGGAAATTCACCCCTCCACTTT	NA	many	TRBJ1-6	TRBV28
CASTEGSFSTDTQYF	TGTGCCAGCACCGAAGGGAGTTTTAGCACAGATACGCAGTATTTT	NA	many	TRBJ2-3	TRBV13
CASRLGGVEAFF	TGTGCCAGCAGACTAGGGGGCGTTGAAGCTTTCTTT	TRBD1	many	TRBJ1-1	TRBV7-9
CSVDPSGSDEQFF	TGCAGCGTTGACCCTAGCGGTAGTGATGAGCAGTTCTTC	TRBD2	many	TRBJ2-1	TRBV29-1
CASSWGYEQYF	TGTGCCAGCAGCTGGGGATACGAGCAGTACTTC	NA	many	TRBJ2-7	TRBV7-9
CSLRTGGRTEAFF	TGCAGCCTAAGAACAGGGGGTAGAACTGAAGCTTTCTTT	TRBD1	many	TRBJ1-1	TRBV29-1
CASNPMDRVAEAFF	TGTGCCAGCAATCCCATGGACAGGGTAGCTGAAGCTTTCTTT	TRBD1	many	TRBJ1-1	TRBV28
CSARALGGEQFF	TGCAGTGCTAGGGCGCTAGGCGGTGAGCAGTTCTTC	NA	many	TRBJ2-1	TRBV20-1
CASSGHGTDRVTGELFF	TGTGCCAGCAGTGGACACGGGACAGACAGAGTGACCGGGGAGCTGTTTTTT	TRBD1	many	TRBJ2-2	TRBV2
CASSRPRDGSYEQYF	TGTGCCAGCAGCCGCCCCCGGGACGGCTCCTACGAGCAGTACTTC	NA	many	TRBJ2-7	TRBV28
CASSQEGGTHLNYGYTF	TGCGCCAGCAGCCAAGAAGGAGGCACCCACCTTAACTATGGCTACACCTTC	NA	few	TRBJ1-2	TRBV4-1
CASKPRTNTGELFF	TGTGCCAGCAAACCTCGGACGAACACCGGGGAGCTGTTTTTT	NA	many	TRBJ2-2	TRBV7-9
CASSQGDRVQETQYF	TGTGCCAGCAGCCAAGGTGACAGGGTGCAAGAGACCCAGTACTTC	TRBD1	many	TRBJ2-5	TRBV3-1
CASRAVNYEQYF	TGCGCCAGCAGGGCGGTAAACTACGAGCAGTACTTC	NA	many	TRBJ2-7	TRBV5-1
CASSLSGWGQGAEGYTF	TGTGCCAGCAGTTTATCGGGCTGGGGACAGGGGGCTGAGGGCTACACCTTC	TRBD1	many	TRBJ1-2	TRBV27
CASSRQGTQYF	TGTGCCAGCTCACGCCAAGGGACCCAGTACTTC	NA	NA	TRBJ2-5	TRBV18
CASSIRGLTYGYTF	TGTGCCAGTAGTATAAGAGGGCTAACCTATGGCTACACCTTC	NA	few	TRBJ1-2	TRBV19
CASSLYPSAWFLIRTDTQYF	TGCGCCAGCAGCTTGTATCCAAGCGCATGGTTTTTAATTCGCACAGATACGCAGTATTTT	NA	once	TRBJ2-3	TRBV5-1
CSVEDGGGADYGYTF	TGCAGCGTTGAAGATGGAGGGGGCGCGGATTATGGCTACACCTTC	TRBD1	many	TRBJ1-2	TRBV29-1
CASSQIHSSGRGNEQFF	TGTGCCAGCAGCCAGATTCACTCTAGCGGGAGAGGCAATGAGCAGTTCTTC	TRBD2	few	TRBJ2-1	TRBV7-9
CASSRGQGTSEAFF	TGCGCCAGCAGCCGAGGACAGGGTACGAGTGAAGCTTTCTTT	TRBD1	many	TRBJ1-1	TRBV4-1
CSVVGLAASYEQYF	TGCAGCGTTGTAGGTCTAGCGGCCTCCTACGAGCAGTACTTC	TRBD2	many	TRBJ2-7	TRBV29-1
CASKAPPGYEQYF	TGCGCCAGCAAAGCCCCTCCAGGTTACGAGCAGTACTTC	NA	many	TRBJ2-7	TRBV5-1
CASGAGQGAWETQYF	TGTGCTAGTGGTGCGGGACAGGGGGCGTGGGAGACCCAGTACTTC	TRBD1	NA	TRBJ2-5	TRBV12-5
CSVEPYRGTEAFF	TGCAGCGTTGAACCCTACAGGGGGACTGAAGCTTTCTTT	TRBD1	many	TRBJ1-1	TRBV29-1
CASSQDLWQEHHEQFF	TGTGCCAGCAGCCAAGATCTCTGGCAGGAACACCATGAGCAGTTCTTC	NA	few	TRBJ2-1	TRBV14
CASSFGRNYGYTF	TGTGCCAGCAGTTTCGGGAGGAACTATGGCTACACCTTC	NA	many	TRBJ1-2	TRBV27
CSVPNSGGRRDTQYF	TGCAGTGTTCCAAACTCGGGGGGGCGTCGAGATACGCAGTATTTT	TRBD2	NA	TRBJ2-3	TRBV20-1
CASTLVLGTEAFF	TGTGCCAGCACCCTAGTTTTGGGCACTGAAGCTTTCTTT	NA	many	TRBJ1-1	TRBV6-1
CATSDTRQGSNQPQHF	TGTGCCACCAGTGATACCCGACAGGGAAGCAATCAGCCCCAGCATTTT	TRBD1	many	TRBJ1-5	TRBV24-1
CATSNGQGISPLHF	TGTGCCACCTCAAACGGACAGGGGATTTCACCCCTCCACTTT	TRBD1	few	TRBJ1-6	TRBV6-1
CASRAGQGYSNQPQHF	TGTGCCAGTAGGGCGGGTCAGGGATATAGCAATCAGCCCCAGCATTTT	NA	many	TRBJ1-5	TRBV19
CASSLEGRNSPLHF	TGTGCCAGCAGTTTGGAGGGGCGAAATTCACCCCTCCACTTT	NA	NA	TRBJ1-6	TRBV12-3/TRBV12-4
CASSFPVIPRGYTF	TGTGCCAGCAGTTTTCCAGTAATACCGAGGGGCTACACCTTC	NA	few	TRBJ1-2	TRBV28
CASSADSGPLLFF	TGTGCCAGTAGTGCCGACTCGGGACCTCTATTGTTTTTT	NA	many	TRBJ1-4	TRBV19